Presented here are 8 T cell receptor beta chains from one specimen sequenced in a study of shared clonotypes between healthy human individuals. Clones were read by immunoSEQ multiplex PCR, and TCRdb kept only the in-frame ones, dropping some. The profile shows about 1.1 million clones, about four fifths of them singletons. Source material: memory CD4+ T cells from PBMCs. Regarding subset: CD45RA-negative fraction. The receptors were gathered from a young man in good health. Some clones in this sample may be carry-over from other donors' samples.

This clone was recorded a few times. V and J are TRBV6-4 and TRBJ2-3, with D perhaps TRBD2 (6 bases). The CDR3 contains 15 residues. Germline V gene lookup returns CDR1 MRHNA and CDR2 SNTAGT. V was trimmed by 7 bases and J by 0 bases, leaving 14 bases between them. The CDR3 bases are TGTGCCAGCAAGCCAGTAGCGGCTAGCACAGATACGCAGTATTTT. Translating gives CASKPVAASTDTQYF.

As concerns this clone: The same CDR3 can be traced to other DNA sequences in this sample. As DNA, the CDR3 is TGCGCCAGCAGCTTGGTGGCAGGTAACACTGAAGCTTTCTTT. It translates to CASSLVAGNTEAFF. The chain recombines TRBV5-1 with TRBJ1-1; D remains unclear. Trimming took 0 bases from V and 2 from J, leaving 8 bases between them. The CDR3 has 14 amino acids. CDR1 is SGHRS and CDR2 is YFSETQ in the germline V gene. Supplemented by reference TRBV5-1 and TRBJ1-1, the full variable domain reads KAGVTQTPRYLIKTRGQQVTLSCSPISGHRSVSWYQQTPGQGLQFLFEYFSETQRNKGNFPGRFSGRQFSNSRSEMNVSTLELGDSALYLCASSLVAGNTEAFFGQGTRLTVV.

With respect to this clone: This specimen includes other DNA sequences encoding the same CDR3. In DNA form, the CDR3 reads TGTGCCAGCTCTGTCTCTGGGGCCAACGTCCTGACTTTC. This translates into CASSVSGANVLTF. The chain has TRBV14 and TRBJ2-6; D is undetermined. CDR3 length: 13 residues. CDR1 and CDR2 (germline): SGHDN, FVKESK. The ends were cut back, 8 bases at V and 0 bases at J, with 5 bases in the middle.

This clone was seen just once. This rearrangement joins TRBV6-1 to TRBJ2-1, with D hard to call. Germline lookup yields CDR1 MNHNS and CDR2 SASEGT. The CDR3 sequence is 12 residues long. V lost 6 bases, J lost 7 bases, and 10 bases lay in between. CDR3 sequence (DNA): TGTGCCAGCAGGGGGAACTTAAATGAGCAGTTCTTC. It specifies CASRGNLNEQFF.

The chain recombines TRBV10-2 with TRBJ2-5, with D perhaps TRBD2 (7 bases). CDR3 length: 14 amino acids. Germline lookup yields CDR1 WSHSY and CDR2 SAAADI. Between the trimmed V and J ends, which lost 6 bases and 5 bases, there was a span of 16 bases. CDR3 coding DNA: TGCGCCAGCAGAGGGGGGGCGGCAACGGAGACCCAGTACTTC. Protein product: CASRGGAATETQYF.

This chain joins TRBV9 and TRBJ1-3; D is undetermined. Trimming took 4 bases from V and 0 from J, leaving 17 bases between them. Germline values: CDR1 SGDLS, CDR2 YYNGEE. This CDR3 has 17 amino acids. CDR3 nucleotide sequence: TGTGCCAGCAGCCCTTCACACGGGCGGCTCTCTGGAAACACCATATATTTT. Its translation: CASSPSHGRLSGNTIYF.

This rearrangement joins TRBV6-1 to TRBJ2-5; 8 bases are a match to TRBD1. Per germline, CDR1 MNHNS and CDR2 SASEGT. Losses at the gene ends were 3 bases for V and 1 base for J; bases not matched to a gene: 4. The CDR3 is made up of 15 amino acids. CDR3 sequence (DNA): TGTGCCAGCAGTGACCTGGGACAGGTCCAAGAGACCCAGTACTTC. Translation gives CASSDLGQVQETQYF.

CDR3 in DNA: TGTGCCACCAGCAGAGTTGGGGCTTTCCCCTATGGCTACACCTTC. Its protein is CATSRVGAFPYGYTF. The chain uses TRBV15 and TRBJ1-2; maybe TRBD1 (5 bases). The CDR3 has 15 amino acids. Germline V CDR1 and CDR2: LNHNV, YYDKDF (reference sequence). Between the trimmed V and J ends, which lost 1 base and 4 bases, there was a span of 13 bases.